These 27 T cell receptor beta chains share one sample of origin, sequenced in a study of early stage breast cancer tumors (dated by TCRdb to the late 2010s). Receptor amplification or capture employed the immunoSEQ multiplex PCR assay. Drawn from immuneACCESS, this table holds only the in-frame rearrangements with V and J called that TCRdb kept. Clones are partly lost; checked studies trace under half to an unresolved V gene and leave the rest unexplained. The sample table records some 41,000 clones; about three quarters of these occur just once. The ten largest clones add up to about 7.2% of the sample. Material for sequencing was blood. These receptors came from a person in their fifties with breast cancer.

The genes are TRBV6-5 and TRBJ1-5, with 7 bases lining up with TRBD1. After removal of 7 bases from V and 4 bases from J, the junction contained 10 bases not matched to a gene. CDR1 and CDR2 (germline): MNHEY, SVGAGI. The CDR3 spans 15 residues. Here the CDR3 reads CASTEQGRWNQPQHF. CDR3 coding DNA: TGTGCCAGCACCGAACAGGGGCGGTGGAATCAGCCCCAGCATTTT.

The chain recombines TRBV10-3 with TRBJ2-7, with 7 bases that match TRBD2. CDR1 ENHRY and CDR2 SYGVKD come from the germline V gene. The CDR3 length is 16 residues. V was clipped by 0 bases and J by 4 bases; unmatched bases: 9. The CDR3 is CAISESGRSSGYEQYF. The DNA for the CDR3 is TGTGCCATCAGTGAGTCCGGGAGGAGTTCGGGGTACGAGCAGTACTTC.

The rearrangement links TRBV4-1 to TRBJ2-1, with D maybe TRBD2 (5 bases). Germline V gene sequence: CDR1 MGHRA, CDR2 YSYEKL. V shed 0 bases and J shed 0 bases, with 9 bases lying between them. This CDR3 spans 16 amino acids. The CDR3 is CASSQDGRASYNEQFF. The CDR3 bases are TGCGCCAGCAGCCAAGATGGGCGGGCCTCCTACAATGAGCAGTTCTTC.

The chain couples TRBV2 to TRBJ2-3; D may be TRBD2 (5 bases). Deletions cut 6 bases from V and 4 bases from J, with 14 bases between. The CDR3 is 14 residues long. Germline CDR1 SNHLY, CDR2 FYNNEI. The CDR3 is CASRTMAGSDTQYF. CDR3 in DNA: TGTGCCAGCAGAACAATGGCGGGTTCAGATACGCAGTATTTT. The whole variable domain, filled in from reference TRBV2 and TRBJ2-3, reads EPEVTQTPSHQVTQMGQEVILRCVPISNHLYFYWYRQILGQKVEFLVSFYNNEISEKSEIFDDQFSVERPDGSNFTLKIRSTKLEDSAMYFCASRTMAGSDTQYFGPGTRLTVL.

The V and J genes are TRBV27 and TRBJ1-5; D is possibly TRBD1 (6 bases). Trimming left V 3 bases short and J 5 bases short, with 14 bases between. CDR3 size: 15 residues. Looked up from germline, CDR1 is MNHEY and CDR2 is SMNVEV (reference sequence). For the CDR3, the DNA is TGTGCCAGCAGTTTTGGACAGTTGGGGGATCAGCCCCAGCATTTT. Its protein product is CASSFGQLGDQPQHF.

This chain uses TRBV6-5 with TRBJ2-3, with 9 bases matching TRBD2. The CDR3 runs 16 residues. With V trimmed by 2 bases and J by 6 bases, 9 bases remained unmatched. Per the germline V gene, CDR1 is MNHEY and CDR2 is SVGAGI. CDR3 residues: CASSYMVRGGRDTQYF. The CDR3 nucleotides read TGTGCCAGCAGTTACATGGTGCGGGGGGGCCGGGATACGCAGTATTTT.

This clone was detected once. As DNA, the CDR3 is TGTGCCAGCAGCCAAGGGGGGGGGCACAGCTATGGCTACACCTTC. The encoded protein is CASSQGGGHSYGYTF. This chain joins TRBV7-2 and TRBJ1-2; D might be TRBD1 (6 bases). Germline V CDR1 and CDR2: SGHTA, FQGNSA. The ends were cut back, 5 bases at V and 4 bases at J, with 17 bases in the middle. The CDR3 contains 15 residues. Full variable domain (missing parts from reference TRBV7-2 and TRBJ1-2): GAGVSQSPSNKVTEKGKDVELRCDPISGHTALYWYRQSLGQGLEFLIYFQGNSAPDKSGLPSDRFSAERTGGSVSTLTIQRTQQEDSAVYLCASSQGGGHSYGYTFGSGTRLTVV.

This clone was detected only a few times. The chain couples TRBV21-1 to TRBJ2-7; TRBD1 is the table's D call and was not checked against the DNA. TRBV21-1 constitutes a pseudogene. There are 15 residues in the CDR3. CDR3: CASSKKDGQGYEQYF. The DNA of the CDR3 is TGTGCCAGCAGCAAAAAGGACGGACAGGGCTACGAGCAGTACTTC.

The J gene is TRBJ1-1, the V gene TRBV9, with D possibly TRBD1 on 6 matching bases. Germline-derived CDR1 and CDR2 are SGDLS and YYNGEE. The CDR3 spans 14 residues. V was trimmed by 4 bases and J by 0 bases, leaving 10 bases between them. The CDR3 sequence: CASSPGQMNTEAFF. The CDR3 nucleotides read TGTGCCAGCAGCCCCGGACAGATGAACACTGAAGCTTTCTTT.

DNA for the CDR3: TGTGCCAGCAGCCCCAGGGAGGGAACTGAAGCTTTCTTT. Translated, it gives CASSPREGTEAFF. The chain couples TRBV7-8 to TRBJ1-1; tentatively, D is TRBD1 (5 bases). This CDR3 region has 13 residues. Deletions cut 5 bases from V and 5 bases from J, with 12 bases between. Germline V gene sequence: CDR1 SGHVS, CDR2 FQNEAQ. The variable domain in full, completed from reference TRBV7-8 and TRBJ1-1, reads GAGVSQSPRYKVAKRGQDVALRCDPISGHVSLFWYQQALGQGPEFLTYFQNEAQLDKSGLPSDRFFAERPEGSVSTLKIQRTQQEDSAVYLCASSPREGTEAFFGQGTRLTVV.

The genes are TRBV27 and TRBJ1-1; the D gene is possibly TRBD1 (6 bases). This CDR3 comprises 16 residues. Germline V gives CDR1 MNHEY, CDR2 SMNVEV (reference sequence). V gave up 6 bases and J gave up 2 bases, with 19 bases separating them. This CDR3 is CASSRLGAGDNTEAFF. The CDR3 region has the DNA TGTGCCAGCAGCCGCTTGGGGGCGGGGGACAACACTGAAGCTTTCTTT.

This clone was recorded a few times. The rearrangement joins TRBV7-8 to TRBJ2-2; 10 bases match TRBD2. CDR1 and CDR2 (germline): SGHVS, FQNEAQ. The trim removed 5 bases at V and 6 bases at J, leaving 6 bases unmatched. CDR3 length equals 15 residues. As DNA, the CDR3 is TGTGCCAGCAGCGTCCTAGCGGGAGTGTCCGGGGAGCTGTTTTTT. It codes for CASSVLAGVSGELFF. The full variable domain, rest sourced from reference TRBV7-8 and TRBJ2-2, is GAGVSQSPRYKVAKRGQDVALRCDPISGHVSLFWYQQALGQGPEFLTYFQNEAQLDKSGLPSDRFFAERPEGSVSTLKIQRTQQEDSAVYLCASSVLAGVSGELFFGEGSRLTVL.

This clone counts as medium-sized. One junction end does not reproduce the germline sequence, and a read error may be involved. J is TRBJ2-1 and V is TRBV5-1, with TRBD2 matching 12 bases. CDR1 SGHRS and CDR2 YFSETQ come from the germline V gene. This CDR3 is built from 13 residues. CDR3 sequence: CASSTGLAGLSVF. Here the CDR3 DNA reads TGCGCCAGCAGCACCGGACTAGCGGGACTATCGGTCTTC.

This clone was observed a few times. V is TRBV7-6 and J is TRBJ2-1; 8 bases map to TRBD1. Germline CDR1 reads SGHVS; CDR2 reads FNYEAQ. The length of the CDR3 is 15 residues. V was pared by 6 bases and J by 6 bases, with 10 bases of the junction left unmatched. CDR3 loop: CASSSTGGSFNEQFF. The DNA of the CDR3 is TGTGCCAGCAGTTCCACAGGGGGTTCTTTCAATGAGCAGTTCTTC.

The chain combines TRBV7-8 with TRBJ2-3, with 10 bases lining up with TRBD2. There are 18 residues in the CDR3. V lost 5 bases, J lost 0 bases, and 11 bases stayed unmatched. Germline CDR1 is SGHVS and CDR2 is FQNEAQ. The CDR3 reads CASSRTSGRRSSTDTQYF. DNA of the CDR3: TGTGCCAGCAGCCGGACTAGCGGAAGGCGGTCTAGCACAGATACGCAGTATTTT.

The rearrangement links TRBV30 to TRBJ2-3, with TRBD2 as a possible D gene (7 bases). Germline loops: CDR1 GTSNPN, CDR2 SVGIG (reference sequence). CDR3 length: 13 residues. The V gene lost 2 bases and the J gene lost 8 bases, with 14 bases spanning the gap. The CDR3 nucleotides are TGTGCCTGGAGTCGAAACAGGGAGGGTACGCAGTATTTT. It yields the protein CAWSRNREGTQYF. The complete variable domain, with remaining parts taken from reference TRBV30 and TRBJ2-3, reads SQTIHQWPATLVQPVGSPLSLECTVEGTSNPNLYWYRQAAGRGLQLLFYSVGIGQISSEVPQNLSASRPQDRQFILSSKKLLLSDSGFYLCAWSRNREGTQYFGPGTRLTVL.

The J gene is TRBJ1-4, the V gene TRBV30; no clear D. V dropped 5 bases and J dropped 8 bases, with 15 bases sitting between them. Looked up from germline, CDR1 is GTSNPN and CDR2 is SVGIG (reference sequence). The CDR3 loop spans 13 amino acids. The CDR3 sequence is CAWAEGGFEKLFF. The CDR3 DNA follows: TGTGCCTGGGCGGAAGGAGGTTTCGAAAAACTGTTTTTT.

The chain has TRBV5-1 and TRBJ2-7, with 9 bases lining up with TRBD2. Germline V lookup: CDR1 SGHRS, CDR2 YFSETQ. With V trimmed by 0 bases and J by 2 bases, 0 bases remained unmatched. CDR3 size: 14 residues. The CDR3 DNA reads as TGCGCCAGCAGCTTGGCTAGCGGGGCCTACGAGCAGTACGTC. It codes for CASSLASGAYEQYV.

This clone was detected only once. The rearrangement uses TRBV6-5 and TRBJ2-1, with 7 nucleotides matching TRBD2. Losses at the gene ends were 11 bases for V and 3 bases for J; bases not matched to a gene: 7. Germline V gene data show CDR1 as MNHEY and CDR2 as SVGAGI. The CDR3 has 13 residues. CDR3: CAGGGRDYNEQFF. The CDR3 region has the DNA TGTGCCGGAGGCGGGAGAGACTACAATGAGCAGTTCTTC.

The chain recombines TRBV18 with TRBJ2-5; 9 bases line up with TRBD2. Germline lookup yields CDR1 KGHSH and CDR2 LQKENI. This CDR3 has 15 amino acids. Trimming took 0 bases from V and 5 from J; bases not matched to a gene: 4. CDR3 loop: CASSPPAGGAETQYF. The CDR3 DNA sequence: TGTGCCAGCTCACCACCAGCGGGAGGAGCGGAGACCCAGTACTTC.

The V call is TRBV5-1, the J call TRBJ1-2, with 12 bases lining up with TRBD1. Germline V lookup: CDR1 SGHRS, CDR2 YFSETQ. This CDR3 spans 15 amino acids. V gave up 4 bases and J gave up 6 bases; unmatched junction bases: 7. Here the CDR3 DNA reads TGCGCCAGCAGCCTCCGGGACAGGGGGCGGGATGGCTACACCTTC. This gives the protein CASSLRDRGRDGYTF. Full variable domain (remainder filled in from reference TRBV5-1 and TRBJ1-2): KAGVTQTPRYLIKTRGQQVTLSCSPISGHRSVSWYQQTPGQGLQFLFEYFSETQRNKGNFPGRFSGRQFSNSRSEMNVSTLELGDSALYLCASSLRDRGRDGYTFGSGTRLTVV.

Here the CDR3 reads CASSLVEGRDEQFF. CDR3 nucleotide sequence: TGCGCCAGCAGCTTGGTCGAAGGGAGAGATGAGCAGTTCTTC. J is TRBJ2-1 and V is TRBV5-1; weak D call: TRBD2 (5 bases). V was pared by 0 bases and J by 8 bases, with 12 bases between. Germline loops: CDR1 SGHRS, CDR2 YFSETQ. This CDR3 is built from 14 residues.

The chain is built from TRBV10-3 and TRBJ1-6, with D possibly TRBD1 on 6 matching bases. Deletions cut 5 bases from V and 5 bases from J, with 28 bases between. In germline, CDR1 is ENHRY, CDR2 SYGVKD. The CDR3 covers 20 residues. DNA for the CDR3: TGTGCCATCAGTCCCGGACTCCGACCTGGGAAGGGGGATCATAATTCACCCCTCCACTTT. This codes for CAISPGLRPGKGDHNSPLHF.

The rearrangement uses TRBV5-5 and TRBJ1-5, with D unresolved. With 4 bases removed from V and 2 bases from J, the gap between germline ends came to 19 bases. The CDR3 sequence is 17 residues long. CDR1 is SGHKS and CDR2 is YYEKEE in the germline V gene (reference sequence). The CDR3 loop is CASSHAGGYVGNQPQHF. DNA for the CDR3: TGTGCCAGCAGCCACGCGGGCGGGTACGTTGGCAATCAGCCCCAGCATTTT. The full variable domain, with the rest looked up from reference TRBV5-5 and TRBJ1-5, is DAGVTQSPTHLIKTRGQQVTLRCSPISGHKSVSWYQQVLGQGPQFIFQYYEKEERGRGNFPDRFSARQFPNYSSELNVNALLLGDSALYLCASSHAGGYVGNQPQHFGDGTRLSIL.

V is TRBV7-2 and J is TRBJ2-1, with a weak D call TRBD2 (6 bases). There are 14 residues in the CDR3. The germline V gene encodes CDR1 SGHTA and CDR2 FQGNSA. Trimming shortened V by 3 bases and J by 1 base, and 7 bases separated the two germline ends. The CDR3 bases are TGTGCCAGCAGCTTCGGGGGATCCTACAATGAGCAGTTCTTC. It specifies CASSFGGSYNEQFF.

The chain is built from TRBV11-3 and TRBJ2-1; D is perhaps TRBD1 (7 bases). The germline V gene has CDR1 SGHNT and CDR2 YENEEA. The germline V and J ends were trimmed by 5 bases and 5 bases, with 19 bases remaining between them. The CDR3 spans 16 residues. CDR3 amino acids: CASSPGGGRGNNEQFF. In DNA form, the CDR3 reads TGTGCCAGCAGCCCCGGAGGGGGCCGGGGAAACAATGAGCAGTTCTTC.

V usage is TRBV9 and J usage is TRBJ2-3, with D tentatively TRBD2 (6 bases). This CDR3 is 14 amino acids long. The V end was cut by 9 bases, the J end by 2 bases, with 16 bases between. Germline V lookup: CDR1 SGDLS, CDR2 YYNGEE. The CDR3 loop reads CATSFSGHTDTQYF. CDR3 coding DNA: TGTGCCACGTCCTTTAGCGGCCACACAGATACGCAGTATTTT. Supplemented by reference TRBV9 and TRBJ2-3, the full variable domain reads DSGVTQTPKHLITATGQRVTLRCSPRSGDLSVYWYQQSLDQGLQFLIQYYNGEERAKGNILERFSAQQFPDLHSELNLSSLELGDSALYFCATSFSGHTDTQYFGPGTRLTVL.